Below are 3 T cell receptor beta chains sequenced from a single sample in a study of early T cells in non-severe SARS-CoV-2 infection. MiXCR was run by TCRdb on the 5' RACE reads, yielding one entry per CDR3 protein. The data contain 79,000 or so distinct CDR3 sequences, 9.5% to 15% of them singletons. The sequencing sample was made of whole blood. The receptors derive from an adult who was a healthcare worker with PCR-confirmed SARS-CoV-2 infection or an uninfected control (not recorded which).

V usage is TRBV18 and J usage is TRBJ1-4; perhaps TRBD1 as D (5 bases). V was cut by 1 base and J by 7 bases, with 16 bases left in between. The CDR3 sequence is 16 residues long. Looked up from germline, CDR1 is KGHSH and CDR2 is LQKENI. CDR3 protein: CASSPLRGNGGEKLFF. CDR3 nucleotides: TGTGCCAGCTCACCACTGAGAGGGAATGGGGGTGAAAAACTGTTTTTT.

This clonotype was detected ten times or more. The genes are TRBV4-2 and TRBJ2-1, with TRBD1 matching 8 bases. Germline V gene sequence: CDR1 LGHNA, CDR2 YNFKEQ. The CDR3 contains 16 residues. The junction had 7 bases not matched to a gene; V was cut back by 0 bases and J by 6 bases. This CDR3 reads CASSQEGQGAFNEQFF. The CDR3 nucleotides read TGTGCCAGCAGCCAAGAGGGGCAGGGGGCGTTCAATGAGCAGTTCTTC.

The chain uses TRBV10-1 and TRBJ1-1; D remains unclear. CDR3 length equals 13 residues. V shed 7 bases and J shed 6 bases, with 15 bases lying between them. Germline V gives CDR1 WNHNN, CDR2 SYGVQD (reference sequence). The CDR3 reads CASNETLPAEAFF. In nucleotides, the CDR3 is TGCGCCAGCAACGAGACCCTGCCGGCTGAAGCTTTCTTT.